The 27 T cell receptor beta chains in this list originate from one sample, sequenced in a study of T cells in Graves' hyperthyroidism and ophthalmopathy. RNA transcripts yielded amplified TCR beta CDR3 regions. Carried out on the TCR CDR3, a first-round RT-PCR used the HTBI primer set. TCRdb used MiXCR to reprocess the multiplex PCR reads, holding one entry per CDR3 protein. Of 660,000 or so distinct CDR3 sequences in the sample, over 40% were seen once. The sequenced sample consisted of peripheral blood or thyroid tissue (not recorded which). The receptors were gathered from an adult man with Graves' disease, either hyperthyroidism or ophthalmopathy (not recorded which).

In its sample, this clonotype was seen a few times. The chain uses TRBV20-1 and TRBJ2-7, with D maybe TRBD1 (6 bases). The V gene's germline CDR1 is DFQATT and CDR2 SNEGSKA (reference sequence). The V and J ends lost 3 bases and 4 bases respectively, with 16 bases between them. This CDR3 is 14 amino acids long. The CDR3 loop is CSASLPGDIYEQYF. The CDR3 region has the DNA TGCAGTGCTAGCTTGCCAGGGGACATATACGAGCAGTACTTC.

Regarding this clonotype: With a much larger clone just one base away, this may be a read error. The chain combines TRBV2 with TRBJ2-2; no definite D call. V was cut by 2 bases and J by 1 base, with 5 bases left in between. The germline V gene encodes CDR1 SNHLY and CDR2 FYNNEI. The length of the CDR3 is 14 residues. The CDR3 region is CASSEQLNTGELFF. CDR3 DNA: TGTGCCAGCAGTGAACAGTTGAACACCGGGGAGCTGTTTTTT.

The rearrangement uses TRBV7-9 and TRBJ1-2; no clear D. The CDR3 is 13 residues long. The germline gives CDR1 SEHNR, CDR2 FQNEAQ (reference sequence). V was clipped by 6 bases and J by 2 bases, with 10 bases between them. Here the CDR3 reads CASSFQRNYGYTF. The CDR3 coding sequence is TGTGCCAGCAGTTTCCAGCGCAACTATGGCTACACCTTC.

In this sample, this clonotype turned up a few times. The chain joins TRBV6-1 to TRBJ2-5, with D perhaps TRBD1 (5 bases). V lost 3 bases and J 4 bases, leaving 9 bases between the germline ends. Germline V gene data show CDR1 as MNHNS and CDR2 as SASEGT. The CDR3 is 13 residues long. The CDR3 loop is CASSDPGLETQYF. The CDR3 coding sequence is TGTGCCAGCAGTGATCCAGGGCTAGAGACCCAGTACTTC.

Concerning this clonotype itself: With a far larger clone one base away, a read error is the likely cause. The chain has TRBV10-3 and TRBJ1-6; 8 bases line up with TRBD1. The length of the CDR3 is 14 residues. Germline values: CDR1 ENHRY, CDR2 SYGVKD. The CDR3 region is CASSPGQGNLPLHF. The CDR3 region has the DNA TGTGCCAGCAGTCCCGGACAGGGTAATTTACCCCTCCACTTT.

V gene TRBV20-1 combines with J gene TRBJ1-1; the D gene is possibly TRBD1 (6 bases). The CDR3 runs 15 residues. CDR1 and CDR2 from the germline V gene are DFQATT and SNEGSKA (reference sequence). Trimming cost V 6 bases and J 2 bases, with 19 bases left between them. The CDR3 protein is CSAPQVRTANTEAFF. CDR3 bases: TGCAGTGCGCCACAAGTACGGACAGCTAACACTGAAGCTTTCTTT.

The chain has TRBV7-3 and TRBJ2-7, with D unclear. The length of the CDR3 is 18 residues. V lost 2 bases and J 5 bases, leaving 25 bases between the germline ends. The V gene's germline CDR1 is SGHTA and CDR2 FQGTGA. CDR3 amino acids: CASSLLRVPSRGAHEQYF. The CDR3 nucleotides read TGTGCCAGCAGCTTACTTCGGGTCCCGTCCCGAGGAGCCCACGAGCAGTACTTC. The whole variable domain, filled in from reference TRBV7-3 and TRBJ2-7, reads GAGVSQTPSNKVTEKGKYVELRCDPISGHTALYWYRQSLGQGPEFLIYFQGTGAADDSGLPNDRFFAVRPEGSVSTLKIQRTERGDSAVYLCASSLLRVPSRGAHEQYFGPGTRLTVT.

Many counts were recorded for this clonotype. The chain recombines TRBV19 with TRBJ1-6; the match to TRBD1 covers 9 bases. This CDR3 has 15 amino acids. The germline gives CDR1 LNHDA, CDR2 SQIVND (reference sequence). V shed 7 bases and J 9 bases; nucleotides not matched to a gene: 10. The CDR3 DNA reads TGTGCCAGTACGGGCCTCGGGACAGGGCTTTCACCCCTCCACTTT. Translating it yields CASTGLGTGLSPLHF.

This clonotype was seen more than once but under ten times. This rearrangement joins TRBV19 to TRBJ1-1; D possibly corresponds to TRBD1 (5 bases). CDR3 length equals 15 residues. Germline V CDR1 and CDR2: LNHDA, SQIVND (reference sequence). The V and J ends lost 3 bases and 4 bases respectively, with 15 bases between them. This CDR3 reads CASSIRAGRGTEAFF. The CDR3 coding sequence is TGTGCCAGTAGTATCCGGGCAGGGCGGGGCACTGAAGCTTTCTTT.

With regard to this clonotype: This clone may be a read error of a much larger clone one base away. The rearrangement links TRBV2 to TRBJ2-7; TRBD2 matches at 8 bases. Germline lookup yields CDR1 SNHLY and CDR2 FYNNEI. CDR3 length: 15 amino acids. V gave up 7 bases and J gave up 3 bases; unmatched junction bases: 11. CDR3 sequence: CASTGRLAGRYEQYF. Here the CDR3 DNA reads TGTGCCAGCACCGGACGGCTAGCGGGTCGCTACGAGCAGTACTTC.

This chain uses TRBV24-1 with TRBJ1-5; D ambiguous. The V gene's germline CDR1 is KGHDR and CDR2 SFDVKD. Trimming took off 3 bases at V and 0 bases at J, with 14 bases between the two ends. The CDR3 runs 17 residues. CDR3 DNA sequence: TGTGCCACCAGTGATCCTCGGGAGGTGGATAGCAATCAGCCCCAGCATTTT. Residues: CATSDPREVDSNQPQHF.

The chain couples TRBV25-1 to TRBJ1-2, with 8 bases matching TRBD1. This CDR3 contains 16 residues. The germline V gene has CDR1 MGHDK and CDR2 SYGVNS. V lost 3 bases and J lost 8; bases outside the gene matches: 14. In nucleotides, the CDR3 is TGTGCCAGCAGTGAGACTTTTCAGGGGGCGAGACACGGCTACACCTTC. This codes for CASSETFQGARHGYTF.

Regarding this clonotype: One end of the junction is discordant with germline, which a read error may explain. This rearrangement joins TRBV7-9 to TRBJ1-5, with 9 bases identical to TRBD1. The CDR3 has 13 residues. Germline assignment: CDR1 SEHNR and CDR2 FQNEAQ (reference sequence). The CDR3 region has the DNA TGCGCCAGCGGGACAGGGTGGAATCAGCCCCAGCATTTT. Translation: CASGTGWNQPQHF.

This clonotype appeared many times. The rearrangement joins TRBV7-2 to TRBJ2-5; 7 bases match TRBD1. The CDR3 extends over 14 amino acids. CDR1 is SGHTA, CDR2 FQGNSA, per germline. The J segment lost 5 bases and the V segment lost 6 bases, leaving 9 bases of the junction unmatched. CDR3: CASSRYHRGETQYF. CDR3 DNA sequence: TGTGCCAGCAGTAGATATCACAGGGGTGAGACCCAGTACTTC. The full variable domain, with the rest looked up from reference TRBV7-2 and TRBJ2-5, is GAGVSQSPSNKVTEKGKDVELRCDPISGHTALYWYRQSLGQGLEFLIYFQGNSAPDKSGLPSDRFSAERTGGSVSTLTIQRTQQEDSAVYLCASSRYHRGETQYFGPGTRLLVL.

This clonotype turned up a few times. CDR3 sequence (DNA): TGCAGTGCTAGAGATATAGGCTACGAGCAGTACTTC. Translated: CSARDIGYEQYF. The genes are TRBV20-1 and TRBJ2-7; unclear D gene. Germline-derived CDR1 and CDR2 are DFQATT and SNEGSKA (reference sequence). Between the trimmed V and J ends, which lost 0 bases and 3 bases, there was a span of 6 bases. The CDR3 loop spans 12 amino acids.

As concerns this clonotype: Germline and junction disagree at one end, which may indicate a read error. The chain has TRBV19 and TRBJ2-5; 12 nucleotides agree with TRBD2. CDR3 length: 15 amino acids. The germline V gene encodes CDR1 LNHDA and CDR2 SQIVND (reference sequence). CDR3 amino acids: CASSRTSGTQETRYF. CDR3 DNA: TGTGCCAGTAGTAGGACTAGCGGGACTCAAGAGACCCGGTACTTC.

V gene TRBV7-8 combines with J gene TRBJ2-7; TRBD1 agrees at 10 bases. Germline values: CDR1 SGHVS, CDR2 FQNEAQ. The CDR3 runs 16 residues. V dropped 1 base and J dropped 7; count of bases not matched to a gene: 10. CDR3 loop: CASSLEEGQGPLEQYF. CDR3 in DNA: TGTGCCAGCAGCTTAGAAGAGGGACAGGGGCCCCTGGAGCAGTACTTC.

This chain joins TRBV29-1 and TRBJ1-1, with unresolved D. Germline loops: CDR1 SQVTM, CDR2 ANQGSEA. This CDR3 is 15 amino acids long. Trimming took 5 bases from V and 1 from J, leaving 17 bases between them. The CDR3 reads CSVRPLMRENTEAFF. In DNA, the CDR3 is TGCAGCGTTCGGCCCCTTATGAGGGAGAACACTGAAGCTTTCTTT.

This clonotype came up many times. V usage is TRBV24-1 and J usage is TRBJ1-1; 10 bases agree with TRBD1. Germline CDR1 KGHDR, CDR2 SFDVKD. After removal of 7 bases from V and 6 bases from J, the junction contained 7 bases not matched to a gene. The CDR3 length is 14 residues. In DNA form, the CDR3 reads TGTGCCACCAGCGAGACAGGGGGCATGGCTGAAGCTTTCTTT. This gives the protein CATSETGGMAEAFF.

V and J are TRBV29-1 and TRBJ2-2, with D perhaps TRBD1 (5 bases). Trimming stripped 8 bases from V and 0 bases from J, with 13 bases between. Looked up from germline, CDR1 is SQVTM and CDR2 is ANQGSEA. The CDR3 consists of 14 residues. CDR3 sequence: CSPRPGTNTGELFF. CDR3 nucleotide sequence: TGCAGCCCTAGGCCAGGGACGAACACCGGGGAGCTGTTTTTT.

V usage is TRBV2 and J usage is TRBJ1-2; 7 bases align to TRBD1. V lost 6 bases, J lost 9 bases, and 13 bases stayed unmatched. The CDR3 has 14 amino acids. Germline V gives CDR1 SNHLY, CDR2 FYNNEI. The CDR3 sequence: CASSTIRDSVRYTF. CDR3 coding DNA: TGTGCCAGCAGCACTATCCGGGACAGTGTACGCTACACCTTC.

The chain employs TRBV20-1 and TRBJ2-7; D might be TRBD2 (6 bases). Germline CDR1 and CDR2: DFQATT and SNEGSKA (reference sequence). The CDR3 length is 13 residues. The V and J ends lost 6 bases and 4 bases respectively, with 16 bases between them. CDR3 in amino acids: CSANPGSGYEQYF. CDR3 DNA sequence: TGCAGTGCGAACCCCGGGAGTGGTTACGAGCAGTACTTC.

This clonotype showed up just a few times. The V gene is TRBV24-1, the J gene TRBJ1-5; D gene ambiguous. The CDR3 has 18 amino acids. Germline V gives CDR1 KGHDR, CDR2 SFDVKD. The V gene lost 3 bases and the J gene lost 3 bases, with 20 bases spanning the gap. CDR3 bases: TGTGCCACCAGTGATAGTACGGCTGAGGGAGTTTCCAATCAGCCCCAGCATTTT. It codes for CATSDSTAEGVSNQPQHF.

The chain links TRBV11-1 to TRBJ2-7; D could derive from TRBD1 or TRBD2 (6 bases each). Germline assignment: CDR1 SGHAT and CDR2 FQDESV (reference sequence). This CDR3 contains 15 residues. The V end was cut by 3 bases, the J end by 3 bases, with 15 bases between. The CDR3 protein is CASSFQFRGGYEQYF. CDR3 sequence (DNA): TGTGCCAGCAGCTTCCAATTCAGGGGAGGCTACGAGCAGTACTTC. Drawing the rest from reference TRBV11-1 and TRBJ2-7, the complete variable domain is EAEVAQSPRYKITEKSQAVAFWCDPISGHATLYWYRQILGQGPELLVQFQDESVVDDSQLPKDRFSAERLKGVDSTLKIQPAELGDSAMYLCASSFQFRGGYEQYFGPGTRLTVT.

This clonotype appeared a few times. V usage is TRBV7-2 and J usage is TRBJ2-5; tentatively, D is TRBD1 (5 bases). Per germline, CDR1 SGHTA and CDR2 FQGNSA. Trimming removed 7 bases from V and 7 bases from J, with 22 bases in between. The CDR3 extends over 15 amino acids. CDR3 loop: CASTPNPPGLGTQYF. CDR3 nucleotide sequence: TGTGCCAGCACCCCAAACCCCCCAGGGCTAGGGACCCAGTACTTC.

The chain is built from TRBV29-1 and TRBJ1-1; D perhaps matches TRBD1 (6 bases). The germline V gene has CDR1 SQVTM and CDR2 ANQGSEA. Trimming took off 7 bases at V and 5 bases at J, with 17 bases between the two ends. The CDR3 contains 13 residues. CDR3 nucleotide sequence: TGCAGCGCCGAGACAGGTTGGCGGACTGAAGCTTTCTTT. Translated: CSAETGWRTEAFF. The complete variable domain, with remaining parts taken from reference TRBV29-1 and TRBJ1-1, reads SAVISQKPSRDICQRGTSLTIQCQVDSQVTMMFWYRQQPGQSLTLIATANQGSEATYESGFVIDKFPISRPNLTFSTLTVSNMSPEDSSIYLCSAETGWRTEAFFGQGTRLTVV.

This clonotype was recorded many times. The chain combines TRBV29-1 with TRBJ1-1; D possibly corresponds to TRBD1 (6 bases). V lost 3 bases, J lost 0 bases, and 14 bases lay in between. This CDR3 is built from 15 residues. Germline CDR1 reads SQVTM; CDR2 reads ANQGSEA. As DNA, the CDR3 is TGCAGCGTTGAGGTCCGGGGGACAATGAACACTGAAGCTTTCTTT. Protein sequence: CSVEVRGTMNTEAFF.